This T cell receptor (beta chain) emerged from a study of blood T cells in healthy people across ages. Overall study findings and caveats: Older individuals had lower TCR beta diversity per million T cells (the decline was roughly linear).

CDR1 is MGHRA, CDR2 YSYEKL, per germline. After removal of 4 bases from V and 4 bases from J, the junction contained 12 bases not matched to a gene. The CDR3 is 16 amino acids. Donor samples were obtained from healthy Caucasian individuals from Russia, aged 6 to 90. Primed by a sample-barcoded 5' primer and a J-beta primer mix, a second PCR proceeded for about 7 to 11 cycles. TCRdb used MiXCR to reprocess the 5' RACE reads, holding one entry per CDR3 protein. The data contain over 1,500,000 distinct CDR3 sequences, about 50% of them singletons. This clonotype was recorded a few times. As yet, its antigen is unknown.

The chain is built from TRBV4-1 and TRBJ2-7, with TRBD1 matching over 8 bases. This sequence originates from a woman between 40 and 55 years old in good health. The sequencing input was blood. CDR3 DNA: TGCGCCAGCAGCCGAGCAGGACAGGGAACCCTTTACGAGCAGTACTTC. Translating it yields CASSRAGQGTLYEQYF.